This T cell receptor beta chain comes out of a study of blood T cell repertoires in COVID-19. Per the study methods: Amplification with reference gene primers provided the estimates of nucleated cell counts. This table comes from immunoSEQ multiplex PCR, and its TCRdb copy is limited to in-frame clones, with some not included. The DNA was the basis for D and trimming; V, J and clone size are from that table. The sample yields 130,000 to 150,000 clones, approximately 87% seen once. Input material: peripheral blood. The origin of this receptor is a woman aged 40 to 50 with acute or convalescent COVID-19.

CDR3 amino acids: CASSFQGRASNQPQHF. The DNA for the CDR3 is TGTGCCAGCAGCTTTCAGGGCCGAGCGAGCAATCAGCCCCAGCATTTT. The chain couples TRBV7-2 to TRBJ1-5; D might be TRBD1 (5 bases). Between the trimmed V and J ends, which lost 3 bases and 1 base, there was a span of 13 bases. The germline CDR1 and CDR2 sequences are SGHTA and FQGNSA. This CDR3 comprises 16 residues.